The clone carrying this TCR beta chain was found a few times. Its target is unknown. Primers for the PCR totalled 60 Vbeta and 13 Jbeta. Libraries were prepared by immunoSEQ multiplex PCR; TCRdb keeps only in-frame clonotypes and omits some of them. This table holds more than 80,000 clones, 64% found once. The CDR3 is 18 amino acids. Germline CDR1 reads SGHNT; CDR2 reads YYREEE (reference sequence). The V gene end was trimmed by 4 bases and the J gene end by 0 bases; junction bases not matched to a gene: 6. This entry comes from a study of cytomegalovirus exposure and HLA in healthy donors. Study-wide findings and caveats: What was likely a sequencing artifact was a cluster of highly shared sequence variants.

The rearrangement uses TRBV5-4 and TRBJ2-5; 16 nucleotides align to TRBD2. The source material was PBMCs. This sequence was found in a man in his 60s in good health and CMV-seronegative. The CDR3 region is CASSGGTSGRAYQETQYF. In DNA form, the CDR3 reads TGTGCCAGCAGCGGGGGGACTAGCGGGAGGGCCTACCAAGAGACCCAGTACTTC.